This TCR beta chain was found in a study of TIL therapy for anti-PD-1-resistant metastatic lung cancer. The time point: pre-treatment sample, taken before nivolumab and TIL therapy. Pleural nodules or supraclavicular lymph nodes made up most of the excised metastases sampled. Sequencing used immunoSEQ v3. The data were produced by immunoSEQ multiplex PCR, yet TCRdb's version contains in-frame clones alone and is incomplete. Of about 50,000 clones listed, around 64% are singletons. Germline CDR1 is MGHDK and CDR2 is SYGVNS. The CDR3 has 12 amino acids. Trimming shortened V by 1 base and J by 4 bases, and 4 bases separated the two germline ends.

The TCR sequence derives from a person aged 25-80 years with non-small cell lung cancer. The chain recombines TRBV25-1 with TRBJ2-5; D remains ambiguous. The source material was tumor tissue, sampled at baseline. In DNA, the CDR3 is TGTGCCAGCAGTGAATGGGGAGAGACCCAGTACTTC. This encodes CASSEWGETQYF.